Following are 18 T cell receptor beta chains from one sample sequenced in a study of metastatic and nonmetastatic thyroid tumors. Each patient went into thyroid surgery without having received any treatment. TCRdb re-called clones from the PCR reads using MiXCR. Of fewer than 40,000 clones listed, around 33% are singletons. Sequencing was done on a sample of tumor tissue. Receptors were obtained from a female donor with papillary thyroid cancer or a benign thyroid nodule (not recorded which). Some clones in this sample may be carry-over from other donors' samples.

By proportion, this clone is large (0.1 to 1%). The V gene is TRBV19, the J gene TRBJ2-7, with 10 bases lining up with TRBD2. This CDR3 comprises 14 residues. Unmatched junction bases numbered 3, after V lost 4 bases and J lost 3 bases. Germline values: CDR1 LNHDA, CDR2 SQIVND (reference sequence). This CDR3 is CASSTTSGFYEQYF. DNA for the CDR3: TGTGCCAGTAGTACGACTAGCGGGTTCTACGAGCAGTACTTC.

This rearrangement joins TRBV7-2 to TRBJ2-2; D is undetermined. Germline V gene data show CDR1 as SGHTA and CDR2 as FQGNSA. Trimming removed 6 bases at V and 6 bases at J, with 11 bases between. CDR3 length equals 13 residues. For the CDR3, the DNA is TGTGCCAGCAGACCAGTAGTAGCCGGGGAGCTGTTTTTT. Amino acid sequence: CASRPVVAGELFF.

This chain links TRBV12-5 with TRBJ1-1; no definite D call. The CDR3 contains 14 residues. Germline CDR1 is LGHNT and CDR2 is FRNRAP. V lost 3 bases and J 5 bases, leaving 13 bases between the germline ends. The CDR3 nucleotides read TGTGCTAGTGGTTTATGGGAGGACCGGACTGAAGCTTTCTTT. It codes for CASGLWEDRTEAFF.

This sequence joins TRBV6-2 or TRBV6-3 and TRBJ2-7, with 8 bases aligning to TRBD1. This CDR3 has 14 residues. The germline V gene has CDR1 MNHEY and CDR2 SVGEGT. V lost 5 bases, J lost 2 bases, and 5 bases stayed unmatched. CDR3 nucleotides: TGTGCCAGCAGTCGTGGACAGGGAGCCTACGAGCAGTACTTC. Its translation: CASSRGQGAYEQYF.

CDR3 in amino acids: CASRLTRDQETQYF. CDR3 in DNA: TGTGCCAGCAGACTAACCCGGGATCAAGAGACCCAGTACTTC. V usage is TRBV27 and J usage is TRBJ2-5, with D perhaps matching TRBD2 (5 bases). The CDR3 is made up of 14 amino acids. Germline CDR1 MNHEY, CDR2 SMNVEV (reference sequence). Trimming stripped 6 bases from V and 2 bases from J, with 13 bases between.

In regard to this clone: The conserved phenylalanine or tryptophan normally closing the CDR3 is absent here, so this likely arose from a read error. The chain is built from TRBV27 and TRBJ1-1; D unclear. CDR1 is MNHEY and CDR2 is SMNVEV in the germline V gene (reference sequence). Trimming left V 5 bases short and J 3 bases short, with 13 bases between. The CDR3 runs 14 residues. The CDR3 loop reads CASSRMAGDTEAFS. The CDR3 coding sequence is TGTGCCAGCAGTCGGATGGCGGGTGACACTGAAGCTTTCTCT.

The CDR3 DNA reads as TGCGCCAGCAGTGAGTCGCGGGGCATCACTGAAGCTTTCTTT. Amino acids: CASSESRGITEAFF. The chain is built from TRBV10-1 and TRBJ1-1, with a tentative D call TRBD1 (5 bases). Trimming left V 0 bases short and J 4 bases short, with 9 bases between. The V gene's germline CDR1 is WNHNN and CDR2 SYGVQD (reference sequence). The CDR3 loop spans 14 amino acids.

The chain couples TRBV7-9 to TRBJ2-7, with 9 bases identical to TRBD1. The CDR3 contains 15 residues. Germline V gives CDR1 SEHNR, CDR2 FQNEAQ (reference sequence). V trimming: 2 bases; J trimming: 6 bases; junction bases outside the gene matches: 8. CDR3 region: CASSLKGQGFSEQYF. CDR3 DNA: TGTGCCAGCAGCTTAAAGGGACAGGGATTTTCCGAGCAGTACTTC.

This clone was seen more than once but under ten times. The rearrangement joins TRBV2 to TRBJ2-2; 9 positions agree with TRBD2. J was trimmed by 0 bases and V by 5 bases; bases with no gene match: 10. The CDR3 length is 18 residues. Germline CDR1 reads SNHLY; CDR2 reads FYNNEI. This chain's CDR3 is CASSSGTSSFANTGELFF. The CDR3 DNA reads TGTGCCAGCAGTTCCGGGACTAGCTCGTTCGCGAACACCGGGGAGCTGTTTTTT.

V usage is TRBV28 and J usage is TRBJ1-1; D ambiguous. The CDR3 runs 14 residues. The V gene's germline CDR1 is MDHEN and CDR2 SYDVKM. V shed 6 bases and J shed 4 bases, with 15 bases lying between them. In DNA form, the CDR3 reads TGTGCCAGCAGCATAGGGCCCGGTGGCACTGAAGCTTTCTTT. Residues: CASSIGPGGTEAFF.

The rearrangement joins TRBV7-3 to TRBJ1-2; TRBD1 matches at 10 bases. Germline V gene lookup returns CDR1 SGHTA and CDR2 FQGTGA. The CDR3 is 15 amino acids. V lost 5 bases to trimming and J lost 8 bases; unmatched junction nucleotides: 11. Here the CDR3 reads CASSLTSGTGEGYTF. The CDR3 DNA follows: TGTGCCAGCAGCCTTACCTCCGGGACAGGGGAAGGCTACACCTTC.

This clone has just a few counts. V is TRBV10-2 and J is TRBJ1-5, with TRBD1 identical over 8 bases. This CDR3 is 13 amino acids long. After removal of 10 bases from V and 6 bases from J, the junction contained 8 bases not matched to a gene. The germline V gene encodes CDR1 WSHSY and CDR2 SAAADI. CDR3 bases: TGCGCCATCTCCCAGGGACAGGCTCAGCCCCAGCATTTT. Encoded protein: CAISQGQAQPQHF.

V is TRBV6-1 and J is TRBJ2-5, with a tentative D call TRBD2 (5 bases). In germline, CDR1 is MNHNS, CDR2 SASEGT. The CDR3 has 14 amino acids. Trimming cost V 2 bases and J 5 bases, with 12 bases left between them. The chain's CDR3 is CASSEMMRAETQYF. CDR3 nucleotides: TGTGCCAGCAGTGAAATGATGAGGGCTGAGACCCAGTACTTC.

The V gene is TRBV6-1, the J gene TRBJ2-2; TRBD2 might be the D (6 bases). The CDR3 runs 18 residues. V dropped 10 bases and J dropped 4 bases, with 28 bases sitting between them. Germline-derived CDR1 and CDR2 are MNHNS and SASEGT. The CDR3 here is CATREYPGGGVATGELFF. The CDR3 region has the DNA TGTGCCACCAGAGAGTACCCCGGTGGAGGGGTGGCCACCGGGGAGCTGTTTTTT.

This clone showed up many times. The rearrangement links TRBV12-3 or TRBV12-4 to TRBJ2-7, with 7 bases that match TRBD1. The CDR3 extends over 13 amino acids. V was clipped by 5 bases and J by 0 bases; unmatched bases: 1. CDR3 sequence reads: CASSPGGSYEQYF. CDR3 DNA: TGTGCCAGCAGTCCAGGGGGCTCCTACGAGCAGTACTTC.

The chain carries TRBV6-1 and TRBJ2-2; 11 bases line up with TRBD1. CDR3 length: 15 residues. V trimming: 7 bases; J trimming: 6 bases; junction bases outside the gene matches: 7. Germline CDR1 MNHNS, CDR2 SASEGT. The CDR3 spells CASNLGTGGSGELFF. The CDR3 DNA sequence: TGTGCCAGCAACCTCGGGACAGGGGGATCCGGGGAGCTGTTTTTT.

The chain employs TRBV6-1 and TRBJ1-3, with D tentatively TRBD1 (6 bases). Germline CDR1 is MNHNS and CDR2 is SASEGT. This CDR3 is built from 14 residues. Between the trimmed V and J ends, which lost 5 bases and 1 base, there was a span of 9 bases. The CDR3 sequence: CASSWGHSGNTIYF. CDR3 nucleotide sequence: TGTGCCAGCAGTTGGGGACATTCTGGAAACACCATATATTTT.

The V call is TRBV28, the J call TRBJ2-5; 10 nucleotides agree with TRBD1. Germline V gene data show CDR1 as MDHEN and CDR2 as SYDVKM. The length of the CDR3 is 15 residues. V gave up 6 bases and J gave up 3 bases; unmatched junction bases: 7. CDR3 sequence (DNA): TGTGCCAGCAGGCGAGGACAGGGGGGTGAAGAGACCCAGTACTTC. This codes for CASRRGQGGEETQYF.